The 3 T cell receptor beta chains below all came from one sample that was sequenced in a study of T-cell reconstitution after alpha-beta-depleted transplantation in children. The TCRbeta library was prepared with unique molecular identifiers. TCRdb redid the calling of the PCR reads with MiXCR, one entry per CDR3 protein. Of hundreds of thousands of distinct CDR3 sequences detected, under 15% appear once; the ten largest clones hold 0.79%. The starting material was PBMCs, obtained before TCRalphabeta/CD19-depleted stem cell transplant. Source of these receptors: a girl aged 2-15 years with congenital amegakaryocytic thrombocytopenia, due to receive a stem cell transplant.

CDR3 in DNA: TGTGCCAGTAGTATAGGGACAGCCAAGCAGTTCTTC. Translated: CASSIGTAKQFF. The V gene is TRBV19, the J gene TRBJ2-1; a possible D gene is TRBD1 (6 bases). The V and J ends lost 1 base and 11 bases respectively, with 9 bases between them. The CDR3 contains 12 residues. Germline CDR1 LNHDA, CDR2 SQIVND (reference sequence).

Turning to this clonotype: One end of the junction does not line up with germline, which may come from a read error. The CDR3 bases are TGTGCCAGCTCACCACAGGGGAACGCCGGGGAGCTGTTTTTT. Protein product: CASSPQGNAGELFF. The V call is TRBV18, the J call TRBJ2-2; D possibly corresponds to TRBD1 (5 bases). The germline V gene encodes CDR1 KGHSH and CDR2 LQKENI. The CDR3 length is 14 residues.

The genes are TRBV6-1 and TRBJ1-5; a possible D gene is TRBD1 (5 bases). V gave up 8 bases and J gave up 4 bases, with 18 bases separating them. This CDR3 is built from 15 residues. Germline V CDR1 and CDR2: MNHNS, SASEGT. The CDR3 DNA reads as TGTGCCAGCTCTTTGACAGCCGGAGGTAATCAGCCCCAGCATTTT. It is translated as CASSLTAGGNQPQHF.